A selection of T cell receptor beta chains follows, all from one sample in a study of identical twins. TCRdb re-analysed the 5' RACE reads in MiXCR, keeping a single row per CDR3 protein. Here the sample spans 1.5 million to 2 million distinct CDR3 sequences, around a third being singletons. Sequenced: cord blood. The source of these receptors is a newborn girl in good health. CDR3s include the opening cysteine and the closing phenylalanine or tryptophan. The D gene is left open where the match is weak. Clone size is not always given. Where it is, it says once, few, many or a class for expanded clones.

J gene | clone size | CDR3 length | V gene | D gene | CDR3 DNA | CDR3 protein
TRBJ2-7 | - | 16 | TRBV9 | - | TGTGCCAGCAGCGCTCCGGGGCTGAGCTCCTACAATGAGCAGTACTTC | CASSAPGLSSYNEQYF
TRBJ2-3 | many | 17 | TRBV9 | TRBD2 | TGTGCCAGCAGCGTAGTCCCCGGGACTAGAAGCACAGATACGCAGTATTTT | CASSVVPGTRSTDTQYF
TRBJ1-2 | - | 13 | TRBV12-3/TRBV12-4 | - | TGTGCCAGCAGTTTCAGGACAGTGGATGGCTACACCTTC | CASSFRTVDGYTF
TRBJ2-1 | - | 14 | TRBV5-6 | - | TGTGCCAGCAGCTTGGTCACCACTTACAATGAGCAGTTCTTC | CASSLVTTYNEQFF
TRBJ2-3 | - | 14 | TRBV7-2 | TRBD2 | TGTGCCAGCAGCTCAGTGACTAGCGGGACTACGCAGTATTTT | CASSSVTSGTTQYF
TRBJ2-7 | - | 13 | TRBV12-3/TRBV12-4 | TRBD2 | TGTGCCAGCGTCCCGGGACTAGACAATGAGCAGTACTTC | CASVPGLDNEQYF
TRBJ2-7 | - | 14 | TRBV6-4 | - | TGTGCCAGCAGACCCCAGTGGACCTCCGGCGAGCAGTACTTC | CASRPQWTSGEQYF
TRBJ2-1 | - | 17 | TRBV20-1 | TRBD2 | TGCAGTGCTAGAGGGACTAGCGGGAGCAAGGGCTACAATGAGCAGTTCTTC | CSARGTSGSKGYNEQFF
TRBJ1-5 | - | 14 | TRBV19 | - | TGTGCCAGTAGTGACCGGGGAGCTAATCAGCCCCAGCATTTT | CASSDRGANQPQHF
TRBJ2-2 | - | 14 | TRBV2 | - | TGTGCCAGCACCATGACAGTGAACACCGGGGAGCTGTTTTTT | CASTMTVNTGELFF
TRBJ1-2 | - | 13 | TRBV6-6 | - | TGTGCCAGCAGCCCAATTTCAAAAGGGGGCTACACCTTC | CASSPISKGGYTF
TRBJ2-5 | - | 14 | TRBV28 | - | TGTGCCAGCAGTCCGTACCGACCTGATGGTGAGCAGTACTTC | CASSPYRPDGEQYF
TRBJ2-7 | few | 16 | TRBV21-1 | - | TGTGCCAGCAGCAAAGAAAGCGGCCCGGGAGGCTACGAGCAGTACTTC | CASSKESGPGGYEQYF
TRBJ2-2 | - | 15 | TRBV5-1 | - | TGCGCCAGCAGCCCTGTTAGGGTTGGCACCGGGGAGCTGTTTTTT | CASSPVRVGTGELFF
TRBJ1-5 | many | 16 | TRBV10-3 | TRBD1 | TGTGCCATCAGTGAGCCCGGGACAGGGAGCAATCAGCCCCAGCATTTT | CAISEPGTGSNQPQHF
TRBJ1-2 | - | 16 | TRBV4-1 | - | TGCGCCAGCAGCCACATATTCCAGGAAGCTAGCTATGGCTACACCTTC | CASSHIFQEASYGYTF
TRBJ2-3 | - | 12 | TRBV9 | - | TGTGCCAGCAGCGTAGGGAGGACGACGCAGTATTTT | CASSVGRTTQYF
TRBJ2-5 | - | 18 | TRBV12-5 | - | TGTGCTAGTGGTTCTCAACGTTCTAGCGACCTCACTTACAATGAGCAGTACTTC | CASGSQRSSDLTYNEQYF
TRBJ2-7 | few | 17 | TRBV11-2 | TRBD2 | TGTGCCAGCAGCTTGGGAACTAGCGGGGTTTCCTACAATGAGCAGTACTTC | CASSLGTSGVSYNEQYF
TRBJ1-5 | - | 9 | TRBV25-1 | - | TGTGCCAGCACAACCACACAGCATTTT | CASTTTQHF
TRBJ1-2 | - | 13 | TRBV29-1 | - | TGCAGCGATGAAGACCCATACACTCTGTGCTACACCTTC | CSDEDPYTLCYTF
TRBJ2-2 | - | 14 | TRBV5-6 | - | TGTGCCAGCAGCTTTCTAAGCAACACCGGGGAGCTGTTTTTT | CASSFLSNTGELFF
TRBJ2-2 | few | 16 | TRBV20-1 | - | TGCAGTGCTAGTATATCAGGGTACGCGAACACCGGGGAGCTGTTTTTT | CSASISGYANTGELFF
TRBJ2-7 | few | 15 | TRBV29-1 | TRBD2 | TGCAGCGTCCAAGGACTAGGCCTATTTCTGGGGGAGCAGTACTTC | CSVQGLGLFLGEQYF
TRBJ2-2 | - | 17 | TRBV21-1 | - | TGTGCCAGCAGCAAAGTCACTAGCGGGTCAAACACCGGGGAGCTGTTTTTT | CASSKVTSGSNTGELFF
TRBJ1-5 | - | 17 | TRBV11-3 | - | TGTGCCAGCAGCTTAGAAACGGGGCCCTTCGTCAATCAGCCCCAGCATTTT | CASSLETGPFVNQPQHF
TRBJ2-1 | few | 15 | TRBV12-3/TRBV12-4 | - | TGTGCCAGCAGCTCGCGGATCTATGGTGGACTGCAGCAGTTCTTC | CASSSRIYGGLQQFF
TRBJ2-6 | - | 17 | TRBV5-1 | - | TGCGCCAGCAGCTTAGCTAGCATGACCTCTGGGGCCAACGTCCTGACTTTC | CASSLASMTSGANVLTF
TRBJ1-5 | - | 15 | TRBV3-1 | - | TGTGCCAGCAGCCAAACAGCGTATAGCAATCAGCCCCAGCATTTT | CASSQTAYSNQPQHF
TRBJ1-1 | - | 13 | TRBV29-1 | - | TGCAGCGTTGAGCGGCAGGGGAACACTGAAGCTTTCTTT | CSVERQGNTEAFF
TRBJ2-7 | - | 15 | TRBV7-6 | - | TGTGCCAGCAGCTTAGTTCCCTGGGAAACCTACGAGCAGTACTTC | CASSLVPWETYEQYF
TRBJ2-3 | - | 14 | TRBV7-2 | - | TGTGCCAGCAGCGTGGACAGATTCACAGATACGCAGTATTTT | CASSVDRFTDTQYF
TRBJ2-3 | many | 15 | TRBV12-3/TRBV12-4 | TRBD2 | TGTGCCAGCTCTCTAAGCGGGGGAGGCACAGATACGCAGTATTTT | CASSLSGGGTDTQYF
TRBJ2-2 | - | 16 | TRBV6-2/TRBV6-3 | - | TGTGCCAGCAGCAACGGGGAGGCAGGGGATACCGGGGAGCTGTTTTTT | CASSNGEAGDTGELFF
TRBJ2-1 | - | 12 | TRBV28 | - | TGTGCCAGCAGGAGCGTGGACAATGAGCAGTTCTTC | CASRSVDNEQFF
TRBJ2-7 | - | 15 | TRBV5-1 | - | TGCGCCAGCAGCTTGCGTGGCTTGGGGGACTACGAGCAGTACTTC | CASSLRGLGDYEQYF
TRBJ1-2 | - | 14 | TRBV5-1 | - | TGCGCCAGCAGCTGGGGTGCAGGCTCCTATGGCTACACCTTC | CASSWGAGSYGYTF
TRBJ2-3 | few | 14 | TRBV11-2 | TRBD2 | TGTGCCAGCAGCTCATGGACTAGCGGGAGGACGCAGTATTTT | CASSSWTSGRTQYF
TRBJ2-5 | - | 14 | TRBV7-2 | TRBD2 | TGTGCCAGCAGCTATAAGCGGGAGATCAATGAGCAGTACTTC | CASSYKREINEQYF